This paragraph reports one T cell receptor (beta chain). The data are from a study of T cell responses to AZD1222 COVID-19 vaccine. Germline trimming cut 7 bases from V and 6 bases from J; bases unmatched to any gene: 5. This CDR3 contains 15 residues. Germline V gene data show CDR1 as ENHRY and CDR2 as SYGVKD. The protocol was immunoSEQ multiplex PCR, while the TCRdb copy is restricted to in-frame clones and leaves out a portion. The data contain just over 150,000 clones, more than 75% of them singletons. The sequence was collected from an adult who received the AZD1222 COVID-19 vaccine. The specimen comprised peripheral blood, sampled 28 days after the second AZD1222 dose. The gene calls are TRBV10-3 and TRBJ2-2, with 13 bases that match TRBD2. Here the CDR3 reads CAITTSGRAPGELFF. The CDR3 DNA reads as TGTGCCATCACAACTAGCGGGAGGGCCCCCGGGGAGCTGTTTTTT.